This T cell receptor (beta chain) appears in the sequencing data of a study of OX40 agonist ivuxolimab in advanced cancers. Study context: Of the participants, around 39% had some prior anti-PD-1, anti-PD-L1 or anti-CTLA-4 therapy, which was allowed. Study outcomes and limitations: Antigen specificity was not determined for the expanded peripheral T cells.

The repertoire was sequenced with immunoSEQ multiplex PCR; TCRdb's copy has only in-frame clones and lacks some. The top ten clones hold 2% to 2.5% of a sample with fewer than 80,000 clones, about 90% of them seen once. The CDR3 has 18 amino acids. Germline-derived CDR1 and CDR2 are MNHEY and SMNVEV (reference sequence). V lost 0 bases, J lost 2 bases, and 6 bases stayed unmatched. About this clone: Its antigen is not identified.

The clonotype comes from an adult with an advanced solid tumor such as melanoma, head and neck, liver or kidney cancer. The sample here was CD4+ or CD8+ T cells sorted from blood, taken in a trial of the OX40 agonist ivuxolimab. This rearrangement joins TRBV27 to TRBJ2-3; the match to TRBD2 covers 12 bases. DNA of the CDR3: TGTGCCAGCAGTTTATCAGCTCTAGCGGGAGGGAACACAGATACGCAGTATTTT. This sequence encodes CASSLSALAGGNTDTQYF.